The 18 T cell receptor beta chains presented below share a single source sample, sequenced in a study of shared clonotypes between healthy human individuals. Assay used: immunoSEQ multiplex PCR; TCRdb lists only in-frame clones, some missing. This sample has under 1,100,000 clones, with about 77% found just once. Sequencing was performed on memory CD4+ T cells sorted from blood. Subset in this sample: CD45RA-negative fraction. The receptor set was obtained from a man younger than 35 in good health.

The rearrangement uses TRBV7-6 and TRBJ2-3, with 7 positions matching TRBD2. This CDR3 contains 16 residues. The V and J ends lost 1 base and 2 bases, in that order; junction bases with no gene match: 6. Germline V lookup: CDR1 SGHVS, CDR2 FNYEAQ. The CDR3 is CASSLGGGRLTDTQYF. CDR3 bases: TGTGCCAGCAGCTTAGGCGGGGGACGACTCACAGATACGCAGTATTTT.

As concerns this clone: This may be a read error: a much more frequent sequence differs by one nucleotide. The chain employs TRBV5-1 and TRBJ2-2; TRBD2 agrees at 13 bases. Germline assignment: CDR1 SGHRS and CDR2 YFSETQ. V dropped 4 bases and J dropped 4; count of bases not matched to a gene: 4. The CDR3 contains 16 residues. CDR3 sequence (DNA): TGCGCCAGCAGCCGAGGGACTAGCGGGATCACCGGGGAGCTGTTTTTT. Translated, it gives CASSRGTSGITGELFF.

This chain joins TRBV19 and TRBJ1-5; D unclear. The V gene lost 3 bases and the J gene lost 7 bases, with 7 bases spanning the gap. This CDR3 is built from 12 residues. Per germline, CDR1 LNHDA and CDR2 SQIVND (reference sequence). The CDR3 DNA is TGTGCCAGTAGTATCGACTCACAGCCCCAGCATTTT. This encodes CASSIDSQPQHF.

The CDR3 coding sequence is TGTGCCAGCAGCTTAGAGGGCGGAAGACACCGCTCTGGGGCCAACGTCCTGACTTTC. Translating it yields CASSLEGGRHRSGANVLTF. This sequence joins TRBV11-2 and TRBJ2-6; D unresolved. CDR1 is SGHAT, CDR2 FQNNGV, per germline. V lost 0 bases and J 0 bases, leaving 15 bases between the germline ends. This CDR3 spans 19 amino acids.

The chain carries TRBV11-3 and TRBJ2-1; a weak D match, TRBD1 (5 bases). The CDR3 length is 13 residues. Trimming stripped 0 bases from V and 9 bases from J, with 9 bases between. Germline V gene lookup returns CDR1 SGHNT and CDR2 YENEEA. The CDR3 here is CASSLDVGVEQFF. CDR3 nucleotide sequence: TGTGCCAGCAGCTTAGACGTAGGGGTTGAGCAGTTCTTC. Together with reference TRBV11-3 and TRBJ2-1, the CDR3 gives the full variable domain: EAGVVQSPRYKIIEKKQPVAFWCNPISGHNTLYWYLQNLGQGPELLIRYENEEAVDDSQLPKDRFSAERLKGVDSTLKIQPAELGDSAVYLCASSLDVGVEQFFGPGTRLTVL.

In its sample, this clone was seen many times. The rearrangement links TRBV5-1 to TRBJ2-3, with D maybe TRBD2 (5 bases). The CDR3 contains 15 residues. V lost 1 base to trimming and J lost 2 bases, with 11 bases between them. CDR1 is SGHRS, CDR2 YFSETQ, per germline. In DNA, the CDR3 is TGCGCCAGCAGCTTGTTCGGGGATTACACAGATACGCAGTATTTT. Translated: CASSLFGDYTDTQYF.

Remarks on this clone: Other DNA sequences of this sample code for an identical CDR3. CDR3 amino acids: CASRGTGGNYGYTF. For the CDR3, the DNA is TGTGCCAGCAGGGGGACAGGGGGCAACTATGGCTACACCTTC. The V call is TRBV28, the J call TRBJ1-2; 12 bases fit TRBD1. The CDR3 contains 14 residues. Looked up from germline, CDR1 is MDHEN and CDR2 is SYDVKM. V shed 6 bases and J 2 bases; nucleotides not matched to a gene: 1.

The chain combines TRBV27 with TRBJ2-5; the match to TRBD2 covers 7 bases. The J segment lost 5 bases and the V segment lost 5 bases, leaving 8 bases of the junction unmatched. Germline assignment: CDR1 MNHEY and CDR2 SMNVEV (reference sequence). This CDR3 has 14 residues. The CDR3 DNA is TGTGCCAGCAGTCCACTGACTAGCTGGGAGACCCAGTACTTC. Its protein product is CASSPLTSWETQYF.

The rearrangement links TRBV2 to TRBJ2-5; 10 positions agree with TRBD2. CDR1 SNHLY and CDR2 FYNNEI come from the germline V gene. This CDR3 is 15 amino acids long. Germline trimming cut 5 bases from V and 4 bases from J; bases unmatched to any gene: 7. CDR3 DNA sequence: TGTGCCAGCAGTACTAGCGGGACGAGGGGAGAGACCCAGTACTTC. It translates to CASSTSGTRGETQYF.

The chain has TRBV7-9 and TRBJ2-7, with a tentative D call TRBD2 (5 bases). CDR1 and CDR2 from the germline V gene are SEHNR and FQNEAQ (reference sequence). Deletions cut 4 bases from V and 5 bases from J, with 15 bases between. This CDR3 spans 14 amino acids. CDR3 in amino acids: CASSSGNKHNEQYF. The CDR3, as DNA: TGTGCCAGCAGCTCCGGGAACAAGCATAACGAGCAGTACTTC.

CDR3 protein: CASSLDGGSYNEQFF. In DNA, the CDR3 is TGTGCCAGCAGCTTAGACGGCGGCTCCTACAATGAGCAGTTCTTC. The chain links TRBV7-8 to TRBJ2-1; D is unresolved. V lost 1 base and J 0 bases, leaving 7 bases between the germline ends. CDR1 is SGHVS, CDR2 FQNEAQ, per germline. This CDR3 is built from 15 residues. Looking up the rest from reference TRBV7-8 and TRBJ2-1 gives the full variable domain: GAGVSQSPRYKVAKRGQDVALRCDPISGHVSLFWYQQALGQGPEFLTYFQNEAQLDKSGLPSDRFFAERPEGSVSTLKIQRTQQEDSAVYLCASSLDGGSYNEQFFGPGTRLTVL.

The V call is TRBV18, the J call TRBJ1-4; no definite D call. The CDR3 covers 16 residues. Germline CDR1 and CDR2: KGHSH and LQKENI. Trimming took off 6 bases at V and 0 bases at J, with 14 bases between the two ends. The CDR3 is CASSPGRSSTNEKLFF. The CDR3 nucleotides are TGTGCCAGCTCTCCTGGACGGAGCTCAACTAATGAAAAACTGTTTTTT.

This chain joins TRBV6-5 and TRBJ2-1; 9 bases agree with TRBD2. The trim removed 7 bases at V and 10 bases at J, leaving 11 bases unmatched. The germline gives CDR1 MNHEY, CDR2 SVGAGI. The CDR3 extends over 14 amino acids. The chain's CDR3 is CASISGTSQGEQFF. DNA of the CDR3: TGTGCCAGCATTTCCGGGACTAGCCAGGGAGAGCAGTTCTTC.

The chain uses TRBV6-6 and TRBJ1-5; unclear D gene. V lost 2 bases, J lost 4 bases, and 15 bases lay in between. The CDR3 length is 16 residues. Looked up from germline, CDR1 is MNHNY and CDR2 is SVGAGI (reference sequence). The CDR3 DNA reads TGTGCCAGCAGTTACGTACAGATATCGGGAAATCAGCCCCAGCATTTT. This translates into CASSYVQISGNQPQHF.

This clone came up once. This chain uses TRBV7-2 with TRBJ1-1; no reliable D call. V shed 5 bases and J shed 11 bases, with 15 bases lying between them. Germline V gives CDR1 SGHTA, CDR2 FQGNSA. The CDR3 totals 12 residues. CDR3 sequence: CASSPDRGRAFF. The CDR3 bases are TGTGCCAGCAGCCCAGACCGCGGGAGGGCTTTCTTT.

This chain links TRBV5-1 with TRBJ2-3; 7 bases are a match to TRBD2. Trimming cost V 1 base and J 2 bases; bases outside gene matches: 4. From germline, CDR1 is SGHRS and CDR2 YFSETQ. This CDR3 comprises 15 residues. CDR3 amino acids: CASSLRGVPTDTQYF. DNA of the CDR3: TGCGCCAGCAGCTTGCGGGGGGTCCCCACAGATACGCAGTATTTT. The whole variable domain, remainder taken from reference TRBV5-1 and TRBJ2-3, is KAGVTQTPRYLIKTRGQQVTLSCSPISGHRSVSWYQQTPGQGLQFLFEYFSETQRNKGNFPGRFSGRQFSNSRSEMNVSTLELGDSALYLCASSLRGVPTDTQYFGPGTRLTVL.

V and J are TRBV5-4 and TRBJ1-5; D might be TRBD1 (5 bases). Germline V gives CDR1 SGHNT, CDR2 YYREEE (reference sequence). Trimming cost V 0 bases and J 3 bases, with 10 bases left between them. The CDR3 consists of 15 residues. CDR3 DNA sequence: TGTGCCAGCAGCTTGGGGGGGAGCGACAATCAGCCCCAGCATTTT. It specifies CASSLGGSDNQPQHF.

This clone was seen only once. The CDR3 spells CASSQETSGVSYNEQFF. For the CDR3, the DNA is TGCGCCAGCAGCCAAGAAACTAGCGGCGTCTCCTACAATGAGCAGTTCTTC. The chain links TRBV4-1 to TRBJ2-1; 8 positions match TRBD2. Germline lookup yields CDR1 MGHRA and CDR2 YSYEKL. This CDR3 is 17 amino acids long. J gave up 0 bases and V 0 bases, and 4 bases lay outside the gene matches.